The 19 T cell receptor beta chains given below trace back to one sample, sequenced in a study of T cell responses to AZD1222 COVID-19 vaccine. The repertoire was sequenced with immunoSEQ multiplex PCR; TCRdb's copy has only in-frame clones and lacks some. Of 150,000 to 200,000 clones listed, roughly 91% are singletons. Source: peripheral blood, taken on day 0 of AZD1222 vaccination. The receptors stem from an adult in good health.

V usage is TRBV28 and J usage is TRBJ1-1, with D possibly matching TRBD1 (6 bases). The CDR3 loop spans 17 amino acids. Germline V gene sequence: CDR1 MDHEN, CDR2 SYDVKM. Trimming cost V 5 bases and J 1 base, with 20 bases left between them. CDR3 nucleotides: TGTGCCAGCAGTGCCCCGGAGACAGGCGCCAGGAACACTGAAGCTTTCTTT. Protein sequence: CASSAPETGARNTEAFF. The full variable domain, rest sourced from reference TRBV28 and TRBJ1-1, is DVKVTQSSRYLVKRTGEKVFLECVQDMDHENMFWYRQDPGLGLRLIYFSYDVKMKEKGDIPEGYSVSREKKERFSLILESASTNQTSMYLCASSAPETGARNTEAFFGQGTRLTVV.

The chain couples TRBV5-1 to TRBJ2-1; TRBD2 aligns across 9 bases. Germline-derived CDR1 and CDR2 are SGHRS and YFSETQ. The CDR3 is 15 amino acids. J lost 5 bases, V lost 3 bases, and 6 bases had no gene match. The CDR3 loop reads CASSSGTSRDNEQFF. CDR3 nucleotides: TGCGCCAGCAGCTCCGGGACTAGCAGAGACAATGAGCAGTTCTTC. Full variable domain (remainder filled in from reference TRBV5-1 and TRBJ2-1): KAGVTQTPRYLIKTRGQQVTLSCSPISGHRSVSWYQQTPGQGLQFLFEYFSETQRNKGNFPGRFSGRQFSNSRSEMNVSTLELGDSALYLCASSSGTSRDNEQFFGPGTRLTVL.

This clone has just one count. The chain has TRBV9 and TRBJ2-3; 8 bases match TRBD1. The J segment lost 2 bases and the V segment lost 1 base, leaving 3 bases of the junction unmatched. Germline values: CDR1 SGDLS, CDR2 YYNGEE. The CDR3 sequence is 15 residues long. Written as DNA, the CDR3 is TGTGCCAGCAGCGTAAGACAGGGGAACACAGATACGCAGTATTTT. Protein sequence: CASSVRQGNTDTQYF.

The chain carries TRBV2 and TRBJ1-3; the D gene is possibly TRBD1 (5 bases). The germline V gene has CDR1 SNHLY and CDR2 FYNNEI. CDR3 length: 14 amino acids. V was shortened by 6 bases and J by 4 bases, with 13 bases between the two germline ends. The DNA of the CDR3 is TGTGCCAGCAGGGGGGATATAGCGGGAAACACCATATATTTT. Translation: CASRGDIAGNTIYF.

The chain employs TRBV9 and TRBJ2-7; D gene unclear. The germline V gene encodes CDR1 SGDLS and CDR2 YYNGEE. The V end lost 1 base, the J end lost 3 bases, and 11 bases lay between the germline ends. The CDR3 loop spans 14 amino acids. The CDR3 spells CASSVSVSDYEQYF. Written as DNA, the CDR3 is TGTGCCAGCAGCGTATCTGTGAGCGACTACGAGCAGTACTTC.

The J gene is TRBJ2-2, the V gene TRBV9; TRBD2 agrees at 15 bases. The germline CDR1 and CDR2 sequences are SGDLS and YYNGEE. The junction had 8 bases not matched to a gene; V was cut back by 4 bases and J by 4 bases. There are 18 residues in the CDR3. In DNA form, the CDR3 reads TGTGCCAGCAGCTCTCCGGGACTAGCGGGAGGTGGCACCGGGGAGCTGTTTTTT. It is translated as CASSSPGLAGGGTGELFF. Full variable domain (missing parts from reference TRBV9 and TRBJ2-2): DSGVTQTPKHLITATGQRVTLRCSPRSGDLSVYWYQQSLDQGLQFLIQYYNGEERAKGNILERFSAQQFPDLHSELNLSSLELGDSALYFCASSSPGLAGGGTGELFFGEGSRLTVL.

The count of this clone is one. The V gene is TRBV19, the J gene TRBJ1-1, with D unclear. In germline, CDR1 is LNHDA, CDR2 SQIVND (reference sequence). CDR3 length equals 13 residues. Trimming took off 3 bases at V and 0 bases at J, with 5 bases between the two ends. Here the CDR3 reads CASSIPMNTEAFF. The CDR3 coding sequence is TGTGCCAGTAGTATTCCGATGAACACTGAAGCTTTCTTT.

This clone was observed a few times. The V gene is TRBV19, the J gene TRBJ2-7, with TRBD2 matching over 7 bases. The CDR3 loop spans 15 amino acids. Germline V gene data show CDR1 as LNHDA and CDR2 as SQIVND (reference sequence). Trimming cost V 1 base and J 0 bases; bases outside gene matches: 3. CDR3 residues: CASSIAWTSSYEQYF. DNA for the CDR3: TGTGCCAGTAGTATAGCCTGGACTAGCTCCTACGAGCAGTACTTC.

The chain recombines TRBV5-1 with TRBJ1-1; 8 positions agree with TRBD1. The ends lost 4 bases at V and 9 bases at J; junction bases unmatched: 26. The CDR3 runs 19 residues. CDR1 and CDR2 (germline): SGHRS, YFSETQ. CDR3 in amino acids: CASSTIFIRGQSGGSQAFF. CDR3 nucleotides: TGCGCCAGCAGCACCATTTTTATCAGGGGGCAAAGTGGGGGCTCACAAGCTTTCTTT.

This chain joins TRBV18 and TRBJ2-7, with D uncertain. This CDR3 has 12 amino acids. V gave up 5 bases and J gave up 2 bases, with 7 bases separating them. Per germline, CDR1 KGHSH and CDR2 LQKENI. The CDR3 sequence: CASSDGPYEQYF. CDR3 nucleotide sequence: TGTGCCAGCTCAGACGGACCCTACGAGCAGTACTTC.

This sequence joins TRBV5-4 and TRBJ1-1, with D unresolved. Trimming left V 0 bases short and J 8 bases short, with 14 bases between. CDR1 is SGHNT, CDR2 YYREEE, per germline (reference sequence). There are 14 residues in the CDR3. CDR3 in amino acids: CASSLANPVTEAFF. The CDR3 DNA is TGTGCCAGCAGCTTGGCCAACCCGGTTACGGAAGCTTTCTTT.

J is TRBJ2-7 and V is TRBV30; D is perhaps TRBD1 (6 bases). The CDR3 has 13 amino acids. Germline V lookup: CDR1 GTSNPN, CDR2 SVGIG (reference sequence). V lost 0 bases and J 3 bases, leaving 9 bases between the germline ends. The CDR3 spells CAWSVQQGYEQYV. In DNA form, the CDR3 reads TGTGCCTGGAGTGTACAACAGGGCTACGAGCAGTACGTC.

This clone was counted only a few times. This sequence joins TRBV9 and TRBJ1-1, with TRBD1 matching 7 bases. This CDR3 is 15 amino acids long. Germline values: CDR1 SGDLS, CDR2 YYNGEE. The V gene end was trimmed by 4 bases and the J gene end by 7 bases; junction bases not matched to a gene: 13. Here the CDR3 DNA reads TGTGCCAGCAGCCCCCAAACGACAGGGACGGGTGAAGCTTTCTTT. It yields the protein CASSPQTTGTGEAFF.

CDR3 sequence reads: CASSLKGRGIGSNQPQHF. In DNA form, the CDR3 reads TGTGCCAGCTCCCTCAAGGGCAGGGGGATCGGCAGCAATCAGCCCCAGCATTTT. This rearrangement joins TRBV18 to TRBJ1-5; 7 bases match TRBD1. With V trimmed by 6 bases and J by 1 base, 15 bases remained unmatched. CDR1 is KGHSH, CDR2 LQKENI, per germline. This CDR3 is built from 18 residues. The full variable domain, completed using reference TRBV18 and TRBJ1-5, is NAGVMQNPRHLVRRRGQEARLRCSPMKGHSHVYWYRQLPEEGLKFMVYLQKENIIDESGMPKERFSAEFPKEGPSILRIQQVVRGDSAAYFCASSLKGRGIGSNQPQHFGDGTRLSIL.

J is TRBJ1-2 and V is TRBV4-3, with D hard to call. This CDR3 is built from 13 residues. The V end was cut by 4 bases, the J end by 4 bases, with 10 bases between. Germline loops: CDR1 LGHNA, CDR2 YSLEER. The CDR3 DNA reads TGCGCCAGCAGCCCAAAAGTCGGCTATGGCTACACCTTC. Protein product: CASSPKVGYGYTF.

This clone was counted a few times. This rearrangement joins TRBV7-9 to TRBJ2-7, with 10 bases aligning to TRBD2. The CDR3 has 15 residues. The germline V gene encodes CDR1 SEHNR and CDR2 FQNEAQ (reference sequence). With 1 base clipped from V and 4 bases from J, the junction kept 4 bases outside the gene matches. The CDR3 DNA sequence: TGTGCCAGCAGCTTAGTGGCTAGCGGGAGTTACGAGCAGTACTTC. Its protein is CASSLVASGSYEQYF.

The J gene is TRBJ2-5, the V gene TRBV5-1, with 7 bases fitting TRBD2. V lost 0 bases and J lost 2; bases outside the gene matches: 4. CDR1 is SGHRS, CDR2 YFSETQ, per germline. This CDR3 region has 15 residues. The CDR3 region is CASSLVLAEQETQYF. CDR3 coding DNA: TGCGCCAGCAGCTTGGTCCTAGCGGAACAAGAGACCCAGTACTTC.

The gene calls are TRBV14 and TRBJ2-1; D is undetermined. Germline CDR1 and CDR2: SGHDN and FVKESK. The CDR3 runs to 16 residues. Trimming took 0 bases from V and 0 from J, leaving 9 bases between them. As DNA, the CDR3 is TGTGCCAGCAGCCAAGAATGGACCCGCTCCTACAATGAGCAGTTCTTC. It is translated as CASSQEWTRSYNEQFF.

The chain employs TRBV19 and TRBJ2-2; TRBD1 aligns across 9 bases. CDR1 is LNHDA and CDR2 is SQIVND in the germline V gene (reference sequence). This CDR3 region has 15 residues. V shed 5 bases, J shed 2 bases, and the junction held 3 bases outside the gene matches. The CDR3 DNA reads TGTGCCAGTAGTCGACAGGGGGTAAACACCGGGGAGCTGTTTTTT. It translates to CASSRQGVNTGELFF.